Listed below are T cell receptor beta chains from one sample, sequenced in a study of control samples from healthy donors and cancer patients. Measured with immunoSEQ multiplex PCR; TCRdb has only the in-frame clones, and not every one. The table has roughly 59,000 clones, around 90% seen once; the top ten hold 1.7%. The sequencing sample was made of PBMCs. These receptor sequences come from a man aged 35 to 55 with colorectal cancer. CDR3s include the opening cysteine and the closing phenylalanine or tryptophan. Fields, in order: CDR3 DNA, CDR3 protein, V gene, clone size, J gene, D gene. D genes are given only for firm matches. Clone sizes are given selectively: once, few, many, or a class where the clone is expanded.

CDR3nt: TGTGCCAGCAGCCAGAGCCCTGCAAGGCGGACTGAAGCTTTCTTT; CDR3aa: CASSQSPARRTEAFF; v_gene: TRBV3-1/TRBV3-2; abundance: .; j_gene: TRBJ1-1; d_gene: .
CDR3nt: TGTGCCAGCAGCTTAGGTGGGCAGCCCCAGCATTTT; CDR3aa: CASSLGGQPQHF; v_gene: TRBV11-3; abundance: .; j_gene: TRBJ1-5; d_gene: .
CDR3nt: TGTGCCAGCAGCGTAGCGCCCTCGGGGGAGCTGTTTTTT; CDR3aa: CASSVAPSGELFF; v_gene: TRBV9; abundance: once; j_gene: TRBJ2-2; d_gene: .
CDR3nt: TGTGCCAGCTCGCGAAAGGGACCCCCCCAAGAGACCCAGTACTTC; CDR3aa: CASSRKGPPQETQYF; v_gene: TRBV18; abundance: .; j_gene: TRBJ2-5; d_gene: .
CDR3nt: TGTGCCAGCTCACCCGGGTACGAGCAGTACTTC; CDR3aa: CASSPGYEQYF; v_gene: TRBV18; abundance: .; j_gene: TRBJ2-7; d_gene: .
CDR3nt: TGTGCCAGCAGTTACCGACCGGGGGGGGAGGGCCTCGAGCAGTACTTC; CDR3aa: CASSYRPGGEGLEQYF; v_gene: TRBV6-2/TRBV6-3; abundance: .; j_gene: TRBJ2-7; d_gene: TRBD2
CDR3nt: TGCGCCAGCAGCTTGGCGGGGGCGCCGGGGGAGACCCAGTACTTC; CDR3aa: CASSLAGAPGETQYF; v_gene: TRBV5-1; abundance: .; j_gene: TRBJ2-5; d_gene: .
CDR3nt: TGCAGCGCTGGGACCGGTCAGCCCCAGCATTTT; CDR3aa: CSAGTGQPQHF; v_gene: TRBV29-1; abundance: .; j_gene: TRBJ1-5; d_gene: .
CDR3nt: TGTGCCAGCAGGGGAAGTCTCGAGGAGAACGGCTACACCTTC; CDR3aa: CASRGSLEENGYTF; v_gene: TRBV7-9; abundance: few; j_gene: TRBJ1-2; d_gene: .
CDR3nt: TGTGCCACCAGCAGAGGCACGGGGGTAACTAATGAAAAACTGTTTTTT; CDR3aa: CATSRGTGVTNEKLFF; v_gene: TRBV15; abundance: .; j_gene: TRBJ1-4; d_gene: .
CDR3nt: TGTGCCAGCGGGACAGGGGTTGGGACCGGGGAGCTGTTTTTT; CDR3aa: CASGTGVGTGELFF; v_gene: TRBV2; abundance: few; j_gene: TRBJ2-2; d_gene: TRBD1
CDR3nt: TGTGCCACCAGCTGGCTAGCGGGGGACTCCCAGTACTTC; CDR3aa: CATSWLAGDSQYF; v_gene: TRBV27; abundance: .; j_gene: TRBJ2-5; d_gene: TRBD2
CDR3nt: TGCGCCAGCAGCACACAGGGTGGTCAAGAGACCCAGTACTTC; CDR3aa: CASSTQGGQETQYF; v_gene: TRBV5-1; abundance: .; j_gene: TRBJ2-5; d_gene: .
CDR3nt: TGCAGCGTGGGGGCACAGGGTTTGAACACTGAAGCTTTCTTT; CDR3aa: CSVGAQGLNTEAFF; v_gene: TRBV29-1; abundance: .; j_gene: TRBJ1-1; d_gene: .
CDR3nt: TGTGCCAGCAGCTCCAGGGGTGACGGAAACACCATATATTTT; CDR3aa: CASSSRGDGNTIYF; v_gene: TRBV13; abundance: .; j_gene: TRBJ1-3; d_gene: .
CDR3nt: TGCGCCAGCAGCCCCCACAGTGGGGTTAATCAGCCCCAGCATTTT; CDR3aa: CASSPHSGVNQPQHF; v_gene: TRBV5-1; abundance: .; j_gene: TRBJ1-5; d_gene: .
CDR3nt: TGTGCCAGCAGCTTAGCCGGGACTAGCGGGGGGAACACCGGGGAGCTGTTTTTT; CDR3aa: CASSLAGTSGGNTGELFF; v_gene: TRBV7-3; abundance: .; j_gene: TRBJ2-2; d_gene: TRBD2
CDR3nt: TGTGCCAGCACCCGGGAGGGCTCTGGAAACACCATATATTTT; CDR3aa: CASTREGSGNTIYF; v_gene: TRBV6-6; abundance: once; j_gene: TRBJ1-3; d_gene: .
CDR3nt: TGTGCCAGCAGTTACCTTGGGGGACGTCCGGCTTTCTTT; CDR3aa: CASSYLGGRPAFF; v_gene: TRBV6-5; abundance: once; j_gene: TRBJ1-1; d_gene: .
CDR3nt: TGTGCCAGCAGCAATAAGGAACGGCTTAGCAATCAGCCCCAGCATTTT; CDR3aa: CASSNKERLSNQPQHF; v_gene: TRBV6-6; abundance: .; j_gene: TRBJ1-5; d_gene: .
CDR3nt: TGTGCCAGCAGTTTATATGGGGAGACCCAGTACTTC; CDR3aa: CASSLYGETQYF; v_gene: TRBV12-3/TRBV12-4; abundance: once; j_gene: TRBJ2-5; d_gene: .
CDR3nt: TGCAGTGCTCGTGACCTCCAGCGGGGGGGCACAGATACGCAGTATTTT; CDR3aa: CSARDLQRGGTDTQYF; v_gene: TRBV20-1; abundance: .; j_gene: TRBJ2-3; d_gene: TRBD2
CDR3nt: TGTGCCAGTAGTATACAACTAGCGGTGATCACCGGGGAGCTGTTTTTT; CDR3aa: CASSIQLAVITGELFF; v_gene: TRBV19; abundance: .; j_gene: TRBJ2-2; d_gene: TRBD2
CDR3nt: TGTGCCAGCAGCTTAGCGGGGACCGCTCTTGAAGCTTTCTTT; CDR3aa: CASSLAGTALEAFF; v_gene: TRBV7-9; abundance: .; j_gene: TRBJ1-1; d_gene: .
CDR3nt: TGTGCCAGCAGTTTCGGGACAGGGATTAATGAAAAACTGTTTTTT; CDR3aa: CASSFGTGINEKLFF; v_gene: TRBV6-2/TRBV6-3; abundance: .; j_gene: TRBJ1-4; d_gene: TRBD1
CDR3nt: TGTGCCAGCAGCTTAGAGGGGGATTCACCCCTCCACTTT; CDR3aa: CASSLEGDSPLHF; v_gene: TRBV7-2; abundance: .; j_gene: TRBJ1-6; d_gene: .
CDR3nt: TGTGCCAGCAGATCCCGTGGGGGAAGCAATCAGCCCCAGCATTTT; CDR3aa: CASRSRGGSNQPQHF; v_gene: TRBV6-5; abundance: .; j_gene: TRBJ1-5; d_gene: .
CDR3nt: TGTGCCAGCAGCTTAGGGGGACTAGCGAGGGCCGGGGAGCTGTTTTTT; CDR3aa: CASSLGGLARAGELFF; v_gene: TRBV7-2; abundance: once; j_gene: TRBJ2-2; d_gene: TRBD2
CDR3nt: TGTGCCAGCAGCCACCTCAACACAGATACGCAGTATTTT; CDR3aa: CASSHLNTDTQYF; v_gene: TRBV7-2; abundance: .; j_gene: TRBJ2-3; d_gene: .
CDR3nt: TGTGCCAGCAGCTTAATGGGACAAATGGGCTACAATGAGCAGTTCTTC; CDR3aa: CASSLMGQMGYNEQFF; v_gene: TRBV7-2; abundance: .; j_gene: TRBJ2-1; d_gene: .
CDR3nt: TGTGCCAGCTCATCGCGGGGGACGAACACCGGGGAGCTGTTTTTT; CDR3aa: CASSSRGTNTGELFF; v_gene: TRBV18; abundance: .; j_gene: TRBJ2-2; d_gene: TRBD2
CDR3nt: TGTGCCAGCAGCACGAAGTTAGGGTCCGGGGAGCTGTTTTTT; CDR3aa: CASSTKLGSGELFF; v_gene: TRBV11-2; abundance: .; j_gene: TRBJ2-2; d_gene: .
CDR3nt: TGCAGCGTCGACCCGGGCAGCTACAATGAGCAGTTCTTC; CDR3aa: CSVDPGSYNEQFF; v_gene: TRBV29-1; abundance: .; j_gene: TRBJ2-1; d_gene: .
CDR3nt: TGTGCCAGCAGTTTAGGGGGGGGTAACTATGGCTACACCTTC; CDR3aa: CASSLGGGNYGYTF; v_gene: TRBV28; abundance: .; j_gene: TRBJ1-2; d_gene: .
CDR3nt: TGTGCCAGCAGTGAAGGACTCGGTGCCGGCACAGATACGCAGTATTTT; CDR3aa: CASSEGLGAGTDTQYF; v_gene: TRBV2; abundance: .; j_gene: TRBJ2-3; d_gene: .
CDR3nt: TGTGCCAGCAGCTTCGGTCCTTCCTCGTGGATGGGCCAGCCCCAGCATTTT; CDR3aa: CASSFGPSSWMGQPQHF; v_gene: TRBV5-6; abundance: .; j_gene: TRBJ1-5; d_gene: .
CDR3nt: TGTGCCAGCAGTTCCCGACAGGGGGCGAGCTATGGCTACACCTTC; CDR3aa: CASSSRQGASYGYTF; v_gene: TRBV2; abundance: .; j_gene: TRBJ1-2; d_gene: TRBD1
CDR3nt: TGTGCCAGCAGCGTAGCCGGCGGGGGGTCCACAGATACGCAGTATTTT; CDR3aa: CASSVAGGGSTDTQYF; v_gene: TRBV9; abundance: once; j_gene: TRBJ2-3; d_gene: TRBD2
CDR3nt: TGTGCCAGCAGCTTGGCGGGGGGAGGGATTGGCACAGATACGCAGTATTTT; CDR3aa: CASSLAGGGIGTDTQYF; v_gene: TRBV5-6; abundance: .; j_gene: TRBJ2-3; d_gene: TRBD2
CDR3nt: TGTGCTAGTGGGGTGCAGGGAGGGTACAATGAGCAGTTCTTC; CDR3aa: CASGVQGGYNEQFF; v_gene: TRBV12-5; abundance: .; j_gene: TRBJ2-1; d_gene: TRBD2
CDR3nt: TGCGCCAGCAGCTTGGACAGTTGGTCCTACGAGCAGTACTTC; CDR3aa: CASSLDSWSYEQYF; v_gene: TRBV5-1; abundance: .; j_gene: TRBJ2-7; d_gene: .
CDR3nt: TGCAGCGTTGCCAGGGGGAACACTGAAGCTTTCTTT; CDR3aa: CSVARGNTEAFF; v_gene: TRBV29-1; abundance: .; j_gene: TRBJ1-1; d_gene: .
CDR3nt: TGTGCCAGCAGCGAAAACAGGGTCTCTGGAAACACCATATATTTT; CDR3aa: CASSENRVSGNTIYF; v_gene: TRBV7-8; abundance: .; j_gene: TRBJ1-3; d_gene: .
CDR3nt: TGTGCCAGCAGTCTAAAAAACACTGAAGCTTTCTTT; CDR3aa: CASSLKNTEAFF; v_gene: TRBV12-3/TRBV12-4; abundance: .; j_gene: TRBJ1-1; d_gene: .
CDR3nt: TGTGCCAGCAGCGCCGAGGATTACCGTCGCTATGGCTACACCTTC; CDR3aa: CASSAEDYRRYGYTF; v_gene: TRBV9; abundance: .; j_gene: TRBJ1-2; d_gene: .
CDR3nt: TGTGCCAGTACCGTGGACAGGGACTATGGCTACACCTTC; CDR3aa: CASTVDRDYGYTF; v_gene: TRBV19; abundance: .; j_gene: TRBJ1-2; d_gene: TRBD1
CDR3nt: TGTGCCAGCAGCTTGCCGGGACAGGGTCTGACTTTC; CDR3aa: CASSLPGQGLTF; v_gene: TRBV7-3; abundance: once; j_gene: TRBJ2-6; d_gene: TRBD1
CDR3nt: TGTGCCAGTAGTACCTCCGAGACAGGGGGCTTTTCACCCCTCCACTTT; CDR3aa: CASSTSETGGFSPLHF; v_gene: TRBV19; abundance: .; j_gene: TRBJ1-6; d_gene: TRBD1
CDR3nt: TGTGCCAGCAGTTATTTCGGCGGGGCCCAAGAGACCCAGTACTTC; CDR3aa: CASSYFGGAQETQYF; v_gene: TRBV6-2/TRBV6-3; abundance: .; j_gene: TRBJ2-5; d_gene: .
CDR3nt: TGTGCCAGCAGTTACTCGGGACAGACCTCCTATGGCTACACCTTC; CDR3aa: CASSYSGQTSYGYTF; v_gene: TRBV2; abundance: .; j_gene: TRBJ1-2; d_gene: TRBD1